This T cell receptor (beta chain) stems from a study of cytomegalovirus exposure and HLA in healthy donors. Trimming left V 1 base short and J 0 bases short, with 7 bases between. This CDR3 is built from 15 residues. Germline V gene sequence: CDR1 SGHTA, CDR2 FQGNSA. This PCR relied on a set of 60 Vbeta primers and 13 Jbeta primers. Measured with immunoSEQ multiplex PCR; TCRdb has only the in-frame clones, and not every one. Of a few hundred thousand clones listed, 70% to 90% are singletons. The chain links TRBV7-2 to TRBJ1-5, with D uncertain. The sequence was obtained from a woman under 30 in good health and CMV-seronegative. Sample: PBMCs. CDR3 loop: CASSLVLYSNQPQHF. Written as DNA, the CDR3 is TGTGCCAGCAGCTTAGTCCTATATAGCAATCAGCCCCAGCATTTT.